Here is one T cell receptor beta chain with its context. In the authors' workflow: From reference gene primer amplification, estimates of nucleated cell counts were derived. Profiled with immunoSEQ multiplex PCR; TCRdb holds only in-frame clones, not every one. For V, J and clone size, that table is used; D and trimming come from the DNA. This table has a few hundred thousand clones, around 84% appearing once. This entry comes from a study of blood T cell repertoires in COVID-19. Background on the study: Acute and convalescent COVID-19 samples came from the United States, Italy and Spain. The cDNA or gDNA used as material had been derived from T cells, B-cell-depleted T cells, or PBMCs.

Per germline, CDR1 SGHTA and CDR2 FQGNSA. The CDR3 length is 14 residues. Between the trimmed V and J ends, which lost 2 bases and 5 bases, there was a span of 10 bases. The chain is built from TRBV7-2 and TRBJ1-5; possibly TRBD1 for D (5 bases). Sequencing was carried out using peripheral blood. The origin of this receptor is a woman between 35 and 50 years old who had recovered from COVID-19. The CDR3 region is CASSLIPGDQPQHF. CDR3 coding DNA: TGTGCCAGCAGCTTAATACCGGGGGATCAGCCCCAGCATTTT.